A selection of T cell receptor beta chains follows, all from one sample in a study of shared clonotypes between healthy human individuals. Method: immunoSEQ multiplex PCR; TCRdb's copy keeps in-frame clones and lacks some. The repertoire includes about 490,000 clones, around 80% of them detected once, and approximately 12% sits in the top ten. Sequenced material: PBMCs. These receptors originate from a woman aged 35 to 49 in good health. Some clones in this sample may be carry-over from other donors' samples. CDR3s include the opening cysteine and the closing phenylalanine or tryptophan. The D gene is left open where the match is weak. Only part of the rows carry a size: once, few, many, or a class if the clone is expanded.

. TRBJ2-1 TRBV28 few CASSPTGGGGGEQFF TGTGCCAGCAGTCCTACAGGGGGAGGGGGCGGTGAGCAGTTCTTC
TRBD2 TRBJ2-7 TRBV29-1 . CSVEGEGYEQYF TGCAGCGTTGAAGGGGAGGGCTACGAGCAGTACTTC
TRBD2 TRBJ2-7 TRBV28 once CASSRGGLAGVEQYF TGTGCCAGCAGCAGGGGGGGACTAGCGGGAGTAGAGCAGTACTTC
TRBD2 TRBJ2-2 TRBV7-9 . CASSPGTSPNTGELFF TGTGCCAGCAGCCCAGGGACTAGCCCAAACACCGGGGAGCTGTTTTTT
TRBD1 TRBJ1-5 TRBV19 few CASSQGGWPQHF TGTGCCAGTAGCCAGGGGGGATGGCCCCAGCATTTT
. TRBJ2-5 TRBV7-3 . CASSSGQGETQYF TGTGCCAGCAGCTCGGGGCAAGGAGAGACCCAGTACTTC
TRBD2 TRBJ2-7 TRBV6-1 once CASTLTSGSYDEQYF TGTGCCAGCACTCTGACTAGCGGGAGTTATGACGAGCAGTACTTC
TRBD2 TRBJ2-1 TRBV6-5 . CASSPKRGLYNEQFF TGTGCCAGCAGTCCCAAGCGGGGTCTCTACAATGAGCAGTTCTTC
TRBD1 TRBJ2-1 TRBV6-7 . CASSYDRDDYNEQFF TGTGCCAGCAGCTACGACAGGGACGATTACAATGAGCAGTTCTTC
. TRBJ1-1 TRBV23-1 . CASSQSRSDTGSTEAFF TGCGCCAGCAGTCAATCGAGGTCGGACACCGGGTCCACTGAAGCTTTCTTT
TRBD1 TRBJ1-2 TRBV7-9 . CASSPHTGTGTYGYTF TGTGCCAGCAGCCCACATACCGGGACAGGGACCTATGGCTACACCTTC
. TRBJ2-5 TRBV11-2 . CASSLADQETQYF TGTGCCAGCAGCTTAGCAGATCAAGAGACCCAGTACTTC
TRBD2 TRBJ2-1 TRBV10-3 . CAISGNSGDSYNEQFF TGTGCCATCAGTGGGAATAGCGGGGACTCCTACAATGAGCAGTTCTTC
. TRBJ2-7 TRBV28 . CASTPGGGRGANEQYF TGTGCCAGCACCCCTGGTGGGGGAAGGGGGGCAAACGAGCAGTACTTC
TRBD1 TRBJ2-7 TRBV5-4 once CASSLAAGTGAYEQYF TGTGCCAGCAGCTTGGCCGCCGGGACAGGAGCCTACGAGCAGTACTTC
. TRBJ2-7 TRBV19 . CASSNLADQGEQYF TGTGCCAGTAGTAACCTAGCAGACCAGGGCGAGCAGTACTTC
. TRBJ2-5 TRBV19 . CASSMDGYRAQYF TGTGCCAGTAGTATGGATGGGTACAGGGCCCAGTACTTC
TRBD1 TRBJ1-2 TRBV9 . CASSSGQGRGYTF TGTGCCAGCAGCTCCGGACAGGGGAGAGGCTACACCTTC
. TRBJ2-7 TRBV6-5 . CASSSLQGAFYEQYF TGTGCCAGCAGTTCCCTCCAGGGAGCATTCTACGAGCAGTACTTC
TRBD2 TRBJ2-3 TRBV5-1 . CASSTSGAVSDTQYF TGCGCCAGCAGCACTAGCGGGGCAGTATCAGATACGCAGTATTTT
. TRBJ2-7 TRBV19 few CASSIDHGDALSYEQYF TGTGCCAGTAGTATAGATCATGGCGACGCCCTCTCCTACGAGCAGTACTTC
TRBD2 TRBJ2-2 TRBV29-1 . CSVRGRGTNTGELFF TGCAGCGTCCGCGGGAGGGGTACTAACACCGGGGAGCTGTTTTTT
TRBD1 TRBJ1-2 TRBV5-1 once CASSFGTANYGYTF TGCGCCAGCAGCTTCGGGACAGCTAACTATGGCTACACCTTC
TRBD2 TRBJ2-1 TRBV6-4 once CASSEGLADSYNEQFF TGTGCCAGCAGTGAGGGGCTAGCGGACTCCTACAATGAGCAGTTCTTC
. TRBJ1-2 TRBV27 few CASSTGSWGYTF TGTGCCAGCAGTACGGGTTCGTGGGGCTACACCTTC
. TRBJ2-3 TRBV12-1 . CASSSADRGLSTDTQYF TGTGCCAGCAGCTCCGCTGACAGGGGGCTAAGCACAGATACGCAGTATTTT
TRBD1 TRBJ1-4 TRBV18 . CASSQGSGNQGVF TGTGCCAGCTCCCAAGGATCGGGTAACCAGGGGGTTTTT
TRBD2 TRBJ2-1 TRBV5-4 . CASSPEAGRYNEQFF TGTGCCAGCAGCCCCGAAGCGGGAAGGTACAATGAGCAGTTCTTC
. TRBJ2-1 TRBV30 . CAWSRDLNEQFF TGTGCCTGGAGCCGGGACTTAAATGAGCAGTTCTTC